What follows describes a single T cell receptor beta chain. This entry comes from a study of blood T cell repertoires in COVID-19. About the research overall: Samples came from the United States, Italy and Spain, spanning acute and convalescent COVID-19. PBMCs, B-cell-depleted T cells, or T cells were the source of the cDNA or gDNA that made up the material.

As originally analysed: Counts of nucleated cells, estimated from reference gene primer amplification, were obtained. The repertoire was sequenced with immunoSEQ multiplex PCR; TCRdb's copy has only in-frame clones and lacks some. D and trimming come from the DNA, and the V and J calls and clone size come from that table. The repertoire holds under 130,000 clones, with approximately 80% as singletons. The clonotype was recovered from a woman aged 70 to 79 with acute or convalescent COVID-19. The sequenced sample consisted of peripheral blood.

The CDR3 here is CASSSGWETQYF. The CDR3 bases are TGTGCCAGCAGTTCGGGGTGGGAGACCCAGTACTTC. The gene calls are TRBV6-2 or TRBV6-3 and TRBJ2-5; a possible D gene is TRBD2 (5 bases). CDR3 length: 12 amino acids. The germline CDR1 and CDR2 sequences are MNHEY and SVGEGT. The germline V and J ends were trimmed by 4 bases and 5 bases, with 8 bases remaining between them.